Described below is a single T cell receptor (beta chain) sequence and its context. Its antigen is not identified. This sample is drawn from a study of T cells after yellow fever vaccination. Study-wide findings and caveats: The secondary response showed a weaker magnitude and a faster peak, day 5 versus 15. Contaminating bulk clonotypes could be abundant in FACS-sorted repertoires.

Synthesis of TCR cDNA relied on 5'RACE template switching, which attached a universal primer site and UMIs. TCRdb independently ran MiXCR on the 5' RACE reads; one entry per CDR3 protein. The sample lists around 340,000 distinct CDR3 sequences, roughly 8.7% seen once, with roughly 18% in the top ten. Looked up from germline, CDR1 is SGHNT and CDR2 is YYREEE (reference sequence). V was pared by 4 bases and J by 5 bases, with 10 bases between. This CDR3 is 13 amino acids long. The J gene is TRBJ2-4, the V gene TRBV5-4; D tentatively fits TRBD1 or TRBD2 (5 bases each). This receptor was taken from a man aged 18 to 35 who received the YFV17D yellow fever vaccine. Sequenced here: PBMCs, sampled on the day of the first yellow fever vaccination. The chain's CDR3 is CASSLGTENIQYF. The CDR3 bases are TGTGCCAGCAGCCTCGGGACGGAAAACATTCAGTACTTC.